The subject of this entry is one TCR beta chain. The target antigen is unknown. The data were obtained in a study of Ad26.COV2.S vaccination and SARS-CoV-2 variants. Germline assignment: CDR1 SGHNT and CDR2 YYREEE (reference sequence). This CDR3 region has 15 residues. After removal of 1 base from V and 3 bases from J, the junction contained 5 bases not matched to a gene. Profiling relied on immunoSEQ multiplex PCR, and the TCRdb table lists in-frame clones only, not all of them. The table includes around 86,000 clones, around 82% detected once. Regarding the study as a whole: Substantial breadth was reportedly displayed by spike-specific CD8+ and CD4+ T cell responses after vaccination.

J is TRBJ2-7 and V is TRBV5-4, with 9 bases matching TRBD2. The material was peripheral blood, obtained after recovery from COVID-19. The origin of this receptor is a human donor who had recovered from COVID-19. The CDR3 here is CASSLPSGAGYEQYF. Here the CDR3 DNA reads TGTGCCAGCAGCTTGCCTAGCGGGGCGGGCTACGAGCAGTACTTC.